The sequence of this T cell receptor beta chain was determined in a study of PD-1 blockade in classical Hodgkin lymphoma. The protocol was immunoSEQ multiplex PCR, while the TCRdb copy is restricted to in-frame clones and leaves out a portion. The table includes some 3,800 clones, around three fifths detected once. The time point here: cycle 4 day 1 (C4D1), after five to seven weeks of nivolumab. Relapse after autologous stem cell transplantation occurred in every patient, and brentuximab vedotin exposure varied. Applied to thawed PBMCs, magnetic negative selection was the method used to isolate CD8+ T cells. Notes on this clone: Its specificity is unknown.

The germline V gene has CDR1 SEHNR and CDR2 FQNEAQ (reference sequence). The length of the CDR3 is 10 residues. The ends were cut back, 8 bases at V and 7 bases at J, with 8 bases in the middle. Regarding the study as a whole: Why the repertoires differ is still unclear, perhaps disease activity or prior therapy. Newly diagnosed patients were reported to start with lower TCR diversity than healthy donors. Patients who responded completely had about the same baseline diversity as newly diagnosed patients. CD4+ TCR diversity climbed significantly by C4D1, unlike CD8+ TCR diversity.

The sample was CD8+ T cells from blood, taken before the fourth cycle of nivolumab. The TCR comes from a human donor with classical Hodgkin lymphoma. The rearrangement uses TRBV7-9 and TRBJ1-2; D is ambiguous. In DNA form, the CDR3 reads TGTGCCAGCGAGGAGGGTGGCTACACCTTC. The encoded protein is CASEEGGYTF. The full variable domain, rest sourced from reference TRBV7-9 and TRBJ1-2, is DTGVSQNPRHKITKRGQNVTFRCDPISEHNRLYWYRQTLGQGPEFLTYFQNEAQLEKSRLLSDRFSAERPKGSFSTLEIQRTEQGDSAMYLCASEEGGYTFGSGTRLTVV.